This TCR beta chain was identified during a study of blood T cell repertoires in COVID-19. Study overall: The study drew acute and convalescent COVID-19 samples from the United States, Italy and Spain.

The CDR3 loop spans 16 amino acids. The germline gives CDR1 LGHNA, CDR2 YSLEER. With V trimmed by 0 bases and J by 2 bases, 3 bases remained unmatched. Method: immunoSEQ multiplex PCR; TCRdb's copy keeps in-frame clones and lacks some. This table has just over 250,000 clones, 86% appearing once. The specimen sequenced was peripheral blood. The clonotype originates from a man aged 35-49 years who had recovered from COVID-19. This chain joins TRBV4-3 and TRBJ2-3; TRBD2 matches at 9 bases. The CDR3 DNA reads as TGCGCCAGCAGCCAAGACCTAGCGGGGAACACAGATACGCAGTATTTT. It codes for CASSQDLAGNTDTQYF.